This is a list of T cell receptor beta chains from one sample in a study of T-cell memory formation after mild COVID-19. TCRdb itself ran the 5' RACE reads through MiXCR, one entry per CDR3 protein. The sample records hundreds of thousands of distinct CDR3 sequences, roughly 15% being singletons. Input material: PBMCs or a T cell subset sorted from them (not recorded which). These receptors all come from a man aged 18 to 29 who had mild COVID-19 (a few samples of this study predate the infection). Cell type and time point are not known. CDR3s include the opening cysteine and the closing phenylalanine or tryptophan. D genes are given only for firm matches. Clone size appears in some rows only: once, few, many, or a class for an expanded clone.

d_gene,j_gene,abundance,v_gene,CDR3aa,CDR3nt
NA,TRBJ1-1,NA,TRBV19,CASSIDMALGTEAFF,TGTGCCAGTAGTATAGATATGGCCCTGGGGACTGAAGCTTTCTTT
NA,TRBJ1-2,NA,TRBV20-1,CSAGHETGLGYTF,TGCAGTGCCGGACACGAGACTGGATTAGGCTACACCTTC
NA,TRBJ1-3,few,TRBV12-3/TRBV12-4,CASSPGAYGNTIYF,TGTGCCAGCAGTCCAGGAGCATATGGAAACACCATATATTTT
TRBD1,TRBJ2-1,NA,TRBV15,CATSRDRGWDNEQFF,TGTGCCACCAGCAGGGACAGGGGTTGGGACAATGAGCAGTTCTTC
NA,TRBJ2-1,NA,TRBV6-1,CASMAGVYNEQFF,TGTGCCAGCATGGCAGGGGTTTACAATGAGCAGTTCTTC
TRBD1,TRBJ2-6,few,TRBV10-3,CAILTGDLSGANVLTF,TGTGCCATCTTAACAGGGGATCTTTCTGGGGCCAACGTCCTGACTTTC
NA,TRBJ1-2,NA,TRBV7-3,CASSAGPNYGYTF,TGTGCCAGCAGCGCGGGACCGAACTATGGCTACACCTTC
NA,TRBJ2-2,few,TRBV29-1,CSVGQVMNTGELFF,TGCAGCGTTGGACAGGTTATGAACACCGGGGAGCTGTTTTTT
TRBD1,TRBJ1-5,few,TRBV28,CASSLGPKTGIGQPQHF,TGTGCCAGCAGTCTCGGACCTAAGACAGGGATCGGACAGCCCCAGCATTTT
TRBD2,TRBJ2-5,NA,TRBV11-3,CASSPNRLAVTQETQYF,TGTGCCAGCAGCCCGAACCGACTAGCGGTGACCCAAGAGACCCAGTACTTC
NA,TRBJ1-5,few,TRBV19,CASRETTGQPQHF,TGTGCCAGTAGGGAGACAACGGGTCAGCCCCAGCATTTT
NA,TRBJ2-7,NA,TRBV19,CASSIGGEISYEQYF,TGTGCCAGTAGTATAGGGGGGGAGATTTCCTACGAGCAGTACTTC
NA,TRBJ1-2,few,TRBV28,CASSVSGSGYTF,TGTGCCAGCAGTGTCTCAGGATCTGGCTACACCTTC
TRBD2,TRBJ2-3,many,TRBV7-9,CASSTGTSGVADTQYF,TGTGCCAGCAGCACCGGGACTAGCGGGGTCGCAGATACGCAGTATTTT
NA,TRBJ2-3,NA,TRBV7-2,CASSLKLGRSTDTQYF,TGTGCCAGCAGCTTAAAATTGGGCAGAAGCACAGATACGCAGTATTTT
NA,TRBJ1-6,NA,TRBV30,CAWSVRGPSYNSPLHF,TGTGCCTGGAGTGTACGGGGCCCCTCCTATAATTCACCCCTCCACTTT
NA,TRBJ1-6,few,TRBV12-3/TRBV12-4,CASSLAGQWGSPLHF,TGTGCCAGCAGTTTAGCAGGACAGTGGGGTTCACCCCTCCACTTT
TRBD2,TRBJ2-7,few,TRBV6-2/TRBV6-3,CASRLAGGTSYEQYF,TGTGCCAGCAGACTAGCGGGGGGGACCTCCTACGAGCAGTACTTC
NA,TRBJ2-7,few,TRBV6-6,CASRPDGDEQYF,TGTGCCAGCAGACCCGACGGAGACGAGCAGTACTTC